This T cell receptor (beta chain) was sequenced during a study of T cell responses to AZD1222 COVID-19 vaccine. General observations from the study: Vaccine-related CD4 TCRs covered spike, predominating at 160-218 and 743-854. Repertoires were collected only later (after the peak T cell response had occurred). Most donors were white British and more were female, and clonal diversity was possibly underestimated.

The CDR3 covers 16 residues. J was trimmed by 0 bases and V by 4 bases; bases with no gene match: 8. In germline, CDR1 is SGHRS, CDR2 YFSETQ. The protocol was immunoSEQ multiplex PCR, while the TCRdb copy is restricted to in-frame clones and leaves out a portion. This table has 100,000 to 150,000 clones, about 92% appearing once. For this clone: Its antigen remains unidentified.

The chain carries TRBV5-1 and TRBJ2-3; 7 bases agree with TRBD2. This sample comprised peripheral blood, obtained 28 days after the second AZD1222 dose. This TCR was sampled from an adult who received the AZD1222 COVID-19 vaccine. This chain's CDR3 is CASSPLGGSSTDTQYF. The CDR3 DNA follows: TGCGCCAGCAGCCCCTTGGGAGGGTCTAGCACAGATACGCAGTATTTT.